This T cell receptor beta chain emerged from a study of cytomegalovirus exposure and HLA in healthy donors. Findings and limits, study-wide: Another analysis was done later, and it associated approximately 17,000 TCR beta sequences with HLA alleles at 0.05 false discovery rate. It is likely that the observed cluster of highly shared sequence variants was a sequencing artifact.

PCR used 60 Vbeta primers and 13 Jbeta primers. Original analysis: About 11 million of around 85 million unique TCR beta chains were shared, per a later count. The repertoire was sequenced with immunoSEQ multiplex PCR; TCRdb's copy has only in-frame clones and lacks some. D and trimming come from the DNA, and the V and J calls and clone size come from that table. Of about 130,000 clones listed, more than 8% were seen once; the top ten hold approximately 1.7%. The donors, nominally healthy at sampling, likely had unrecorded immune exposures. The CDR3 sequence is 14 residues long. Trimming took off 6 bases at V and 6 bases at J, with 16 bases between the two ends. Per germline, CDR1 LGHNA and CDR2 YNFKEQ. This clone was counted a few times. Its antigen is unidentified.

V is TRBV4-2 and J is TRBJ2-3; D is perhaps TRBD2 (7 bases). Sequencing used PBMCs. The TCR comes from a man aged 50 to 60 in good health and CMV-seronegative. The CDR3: CASSSRGGRDTQYF. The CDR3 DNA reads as TGTGCCAGCAGTTCGCGCGGGGGCCGTGATACGCAGTATTTT.